This T cell receptor beta chain was found in a study of cytomegalovirus exposure and HLA in healthy donors. The method was immunoSEQ multiplex PCR; TCRdb's version includes in-frame clones alone and lacks a portion of them. The data contain some 150,000 clones, more than 75% of them seen just once; the ten biggest clones take up 1.4%. The clonotype originates from a woman in her twenties or thirties in good health and CMV-seronegative. Sequencing was carried out using PBMCs.

CDR3 region: CASRLPGQNTDTQYF. CDR3 sequence (DNA): TGTGCCAGCAGGTTGCCGGGACAGAACACAGATACGCAGTATTTT. The chain combines TRBV27 with TRBJ2-3, with 7 bases that match TRBD1. Germline V CDR1 and CDR2: MNHEY, SMNVEV (reference sequence). J was trimmed by 2 bases and V by 6 bases; bases with no gene match: 8. CDR3 length: 15 residues.